The clone carrying this T cell receptor (beta chain) was detected a few times. What it binds is unknown. This sample is drawn from a study of cytomegalovirus exposure and HLA in healthy donors. Study-wide background: The 120 or so validation repertoires used a platform that matched the one used for the approximately 670 first-cohort repertoires, as a later analysis reported.

The V end lost 4 bases, the J end lost 2 bases, and 13 bases lay between the germline ends. Germline-derived CDR1 and CDR2 are SGHKS and YYEKEE (reference sequence). The CDR3 runs 14 residues. This table comes from immunoSEQ multiplex PCR, and its TCRdb copy is limited to in-frame clones, with some not included. In the table there are 90,000 to 120,000 clones, almost 96% of which are singletons. Study results and limitations: Most sequenced TCRs were rare (though some public TCRs occurred in many donors). Reports showed the classifier diagnosing cytomegalovirus status with high specificity and sensitivity.

This receptor was obtained from a woman aged 18 to 35 in good health and CMV-seronegative. Specimen: PBMCs. V gene TRBV5-5 combines with J gene TRBJ2-7; tentative D call: TRBD1 (6 bases). CDR3 in amino acids: CASSRAGDTYEQYF. The CDR3 DNA reads as TGTGCCAGCAGCCGGGCCGGGGACACCTACGAGCAGTACTTC.